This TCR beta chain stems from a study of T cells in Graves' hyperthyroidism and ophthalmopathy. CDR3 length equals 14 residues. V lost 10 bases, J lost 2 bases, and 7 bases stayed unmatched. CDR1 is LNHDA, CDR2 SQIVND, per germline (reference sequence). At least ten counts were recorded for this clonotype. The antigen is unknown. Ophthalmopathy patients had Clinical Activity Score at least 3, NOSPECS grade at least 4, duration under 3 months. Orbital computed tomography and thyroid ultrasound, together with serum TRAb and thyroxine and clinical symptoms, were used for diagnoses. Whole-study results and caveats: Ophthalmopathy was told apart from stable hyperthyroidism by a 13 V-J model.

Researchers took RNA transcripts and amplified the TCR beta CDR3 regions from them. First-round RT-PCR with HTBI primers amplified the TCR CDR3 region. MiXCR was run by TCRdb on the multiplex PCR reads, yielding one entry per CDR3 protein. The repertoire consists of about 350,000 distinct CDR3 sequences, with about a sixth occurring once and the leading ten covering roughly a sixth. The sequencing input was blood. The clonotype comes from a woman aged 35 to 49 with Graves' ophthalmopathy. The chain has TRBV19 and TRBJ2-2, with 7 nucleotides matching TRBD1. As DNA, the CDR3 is TGTGCCACCAGACAGGGCTCAAACACCGGGGAGCTGTTTTTT. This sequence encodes CATRQGSNTGELFF.